Described below is a single TCR beta chain sequence and its context. Its antigen is not known. Other DNA sequences of this sample code for an identical CDR3. The entry originates in a study of cytomegalovirus exposure and HLA in healthy donors. Study-level points and caveats: Rare sequences made up most TCRs, while some public TCRs were found in many donors. Reportedly, cytomegalovirus status was diagnosed with high sensitivity and specificity.

This CDR3 contains 14 residues. CDR1 is KGHSH and CDR2 is LQKENI in the germline V gene. Trimming stripped 2 bases from V and 2 bases from J, with 9 bases between. Produced via immunoSEQ multiplex PCR; TCRdb's table is partial and in-frame only. This table holds 250,000 to 300,000 clones, around 87% found once. This chain connects TRBV18 to TRBJ1-1; D perhaps matches TRBD1 (6 bases). The material sequenced was PBMCs. The clonotype originates from a woman younger than 30 in good health and CMV-seronegative. CDR3 bases: TGTGCCAGCTCACCAGGACAGCTCAACACTGAAGCTTTCTTT. This codes for CASSPGQLNTEAFF.